This TCR beta chain is from a study of blood T cell repertoires in COVID-19. Study context: Acute and convalescent COVID-19 samples came from the United States, Italy and Spain. Sample material is recorded as cDNA or gDNA derived from T cells, B-cell-depleted T cells, or PBMCs.

This CDR3 comprises 14 residues. Trimming shortened V by 5 bases and J by 5 bases, and 15 bases separated the two germline ends. The germline gives CDR1 SGHTA, CDR2 FQGTGA. Authors' analysis steps: Amplified reference gene primers provided the basis for estimating nucleated cell counts. Sequencing was performed with immunoSEQ multiplex PCR; in TCRdb, only in-frame clones are kept and a portion is missing. V, J and clone size were drawn from that table, and D and trimming were deduced from the DNA. Altogether under 85,000 clones are present, 80% being singletons, with the ten largest covering over 5.5%.

This chain uses TRBV7-3 with TRBJ2-5; TRBD1 might be the D (6 bases). Input material: peripheral blood. The origin of this receptor is a man aged 60 to 75 with active or convalescent COVID-19. For the CDR3, the DNA is TGTGCCAGCAGCCGGGAACAGGGCGGGGAGACCCAGTACTTC. It yields the protein CASSREQGGETQYF.